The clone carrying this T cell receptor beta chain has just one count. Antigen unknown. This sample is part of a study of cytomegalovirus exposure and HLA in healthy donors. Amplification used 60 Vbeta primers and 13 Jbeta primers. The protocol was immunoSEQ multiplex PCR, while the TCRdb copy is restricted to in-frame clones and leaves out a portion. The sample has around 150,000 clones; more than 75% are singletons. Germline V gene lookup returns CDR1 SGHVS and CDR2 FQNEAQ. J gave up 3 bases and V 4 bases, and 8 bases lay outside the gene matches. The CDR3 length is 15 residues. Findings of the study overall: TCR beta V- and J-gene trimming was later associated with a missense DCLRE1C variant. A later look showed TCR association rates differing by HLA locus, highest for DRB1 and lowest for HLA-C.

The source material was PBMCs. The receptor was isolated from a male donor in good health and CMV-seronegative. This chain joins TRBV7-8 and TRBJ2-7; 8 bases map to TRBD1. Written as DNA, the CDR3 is TGTGCCAGCAGCTCCCAGGACAGGGCTAGCTACGAGCAGTACTTC. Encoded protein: CASSSQDRASYEQYF.